The clone carrying this T cell receptor beta chain showed up just once. The target antigen is unknown. Trimming at V came to 4 bases and at J to 4 bases, leaving 13 bases not matched to a gene. The CDR3 spans 17 residues. Germline V lookup: CDR1 ENHRY, CDR2 SYGVKD. The sample comes from a study of Ad26.COV2.S vaccination and SARS-CoV-2 variants. Study-wide findings and caveats: Once vaccination had occurred, spike-specific CD8+ and CD4+ T cell responses reportedly showed substantial breadth.

Noted treatment: about 20 received Ad26.COV2.S at low or high dose, single or two shots; about 5 received placebo; per-sample allocation not given. The samples were gathered on day 63 after the first injection of vaccine or placebo. TCRdb's copy holds only in-frame clones and misses some; the assay was immunoSEQ multiplex PCR. The sample shows some 640,000 clones, 80% to 90% of them seen only once. This receptor was obtained from a person between 18 and 65 years old who received the Ad26.COV2.S COVID-19 vaccine or a placebo. V gene TRBV10-3 combines with J gene TRBJ2-3; 8 bases map to TRBD2. Specimen: peripheral blood, collected in a trial of Ad26.COV2.S vaccine versus placebo. The CDR3 nucleotides read TGTGCCATCAGTGCCCCATACCCCGGGGGGGAATCAGATACGCAGTATTTT. The encoded protein is CAISAPYPGGESDTQYF.